A single sample gave rise to the 5 T cell receptor beta chains below, sequenced in a study of technical replicates of blood from several donors (dated by TCRdb to the late 2010s). Library construction relied on the immunoSEQ multiplex PCR assay. TCRdb retrieved this table from immuneACCESS and kept in-frame rearrangements only. Not all clones are present; in checked studies, unresolved V genes account for under half, and no reason is known for the remainder. The sample table records approximately 77,000 clones; under 95% of these occur just once. The ten largest clones capture about 0.38% of the sample. Sequencing input: T cells isolated from PBMCs. Every receptor here comes from a human donor in good health.

This clone was counted once. The chain uses TRBV5-8 and TRBJ1-5; D is unclear. CDR3 length: 12 residues. Germline V gene data show CDR1 as SGHTS and CDR2 as YDEGEE. The V end was cut by 2 bases, the J end by 6 bases, with 6 bases between. The CDR3 sequence: CASSLRSQPQHF. CDR3 nucleotides: TGTGCCAGCAGCTTAAGGAGTCAGCCCCAGCATTTT.

This clone has only a few counts. The chain links TRBV29-1 to TRBJ1-5, with D possibly TRBD1 on 5 matching bases. Germline CDR1 SQVTM, CDR2 ANQGSEA. The V and J ends lost 7 bases and 7 bases respectively, with 20 bases between them. The CDR3 has 14 amino acids. CDR3 sequence reads: CSAKGASVGQPQHF. The CDR3, as DNA: TGCAGCGCCAAAGGGGCCTCAGTGGGCCAGCCCCAGCATTTT. The full variable domain, its missing parts supplied by reference TRBV29-1 and TRBJ1-5, is SAVISQKPSRDICQRGTSLTIQCQVDSQVTMMFWYRQQPGQSLTLIATANQGSEATYESGFVIDKFPISRPNLTFSTLTVSNMSPEDSSIYLCSAKGASVGQPQHFGDGTRLSIL.

The chain recombines TRBV5-1 with TRBJ1-1; a weak D match, TRBD1 (6 bases). The CDR3 length is 16 residues. Germline V gene data show CDR1 as SGHRS and CDR2 as YFSETQ. Trimming took 2 bases from V and 5 from J, leaving 19 bases between them. The CDR3 sequence: CASSLNTGWIGTEAFF. The CDR3 bases are TGCGCCAGCAGCTTAAATACAGGGTGGATCGGGACTGAAGCTTTCTTT.

This sequence joins TRBV18 and TRBJ1-5, with D possibly TRBD1 on 5 matching bases. Trimming removed 2 bases from V and 3 bases from J, with 11 bases in between. The germline V gene encodes CDR1 KGHSH and CDR2 LQKENI. The CDR3 runs 15 residues. CDR3 in amino acids: CASSPYGGVNQPQHF. Here the CDR3 DNA reads TGTGCCAGCTCACCATACGGGGGGGTCAATCAGCCCCAGCATTTT.

The chain recombines TRBV7-9 with TRBJ2-7; D might be TRBD1 (6 bases). The CDR3 loop spans 13 amino acids. V lost 9 bases and J 0 bases, leaving 12 bases between the germline ends. Germline V gene lookup returns CDR1 SEHNR and CDR2 FQNEAQ (reference sequence). The CDR3 region has the DNA TGTGCCAGTTCAACAGGGAGCTCCTACGAGCAGTACTTC. Its protein is CASSTGSSYEQYF. The full variable domain, its missing parts supplied by reference TRBV7-9 and TRBJ2-7, is DTGVSQNPRHKITKRGQNVTFRCDPISEHNRLYWYRQTLGQGPEFLTYFQNEAQLEKSRLLSDRFSAERPKGSFSTLEIQRTEQGDSAMYLCASSTGSSYEQYFGPGTRLTVT.